This T cell receptor beta chain is from a study of graft-versus-host responses after intestinal transplantation. Study in general: The recipients all started with anti-thymocyte globulin induction and then took tacrolimus and steroids for two to four years.

Remarks on this clone: Its antigen is undetermined.

The V gene lost 3 bases and the J gene lost 2 bases, with 15 bases spanning the gap. The CDR3 extends over 16 amino acids. CDR1 and CDR2 from the germline V gene are MDHEN and SYDVKM. Profiled with immunoSEQ multiplex PCR; TCRdb holds only in-frame clones, not every one. The sample records fewer than 85,000 clones, under 90% being singletons. The receptor comes from a human donor who was the organ donor for an intestinal transplant. This rearrangement joins TRBV28 to TRBJ2-3, with D tentatively TRBD1 (5 bases). The source material was unstimulated CD4+ T cells sorted from spleen or lymph node cells, sampled before transplant. CDR3 loop: CASSFRRSGSTDTQYF. CDR3 nucleotide sequence: TGTGCCAGCAGTTTCCGAAGGTCAGGGTCCACAGATACGCAGTATTTT.